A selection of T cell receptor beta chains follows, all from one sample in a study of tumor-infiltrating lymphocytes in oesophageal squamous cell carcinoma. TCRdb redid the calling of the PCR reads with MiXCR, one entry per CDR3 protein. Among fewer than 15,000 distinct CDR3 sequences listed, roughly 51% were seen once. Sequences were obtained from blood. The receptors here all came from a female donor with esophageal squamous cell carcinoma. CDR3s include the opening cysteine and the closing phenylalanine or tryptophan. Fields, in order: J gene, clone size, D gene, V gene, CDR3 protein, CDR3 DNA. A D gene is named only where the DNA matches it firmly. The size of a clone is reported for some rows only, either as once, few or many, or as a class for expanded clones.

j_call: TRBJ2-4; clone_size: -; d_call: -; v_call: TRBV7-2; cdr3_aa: CASSPGLNNEQYF; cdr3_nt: TGTGCCAGCAGCCCGGGACTGAACAATGAGCAGTACTTC
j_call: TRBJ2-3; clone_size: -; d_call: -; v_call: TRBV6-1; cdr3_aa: CASSWDLTDTQYF; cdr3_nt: TGTGCCAGCAGTTGGGATCTCACAGATACGCAGTATTTT
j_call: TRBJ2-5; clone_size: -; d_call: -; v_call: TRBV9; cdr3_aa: CASSSQGGGFQETQYF; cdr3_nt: TGTGCCAGCAGCTCCCAAGGGGGGGGTTTTCAGGAGACCCAGTACTTC
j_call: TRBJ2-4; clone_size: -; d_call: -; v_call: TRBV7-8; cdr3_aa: CASSLVPSGTARNIQYF; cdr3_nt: TGTGCCAGCAGCTTAGTTCCCTCCGGGACCGCGAGGAACATTCAGTACTTC
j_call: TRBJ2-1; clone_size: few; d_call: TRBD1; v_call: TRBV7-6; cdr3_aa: CASRRGQGGNEQFF; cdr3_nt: TGTGCCAGCAGACGGGGACAGGGAGGCAATGAGCAGTTCTTC
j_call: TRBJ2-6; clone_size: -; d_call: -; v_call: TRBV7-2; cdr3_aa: CASSRYGGAGANVLTF; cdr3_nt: TGTGCCAGCAGCCGATACGGTGGGGCTGGGGCCAACGTCCTGACTTTC
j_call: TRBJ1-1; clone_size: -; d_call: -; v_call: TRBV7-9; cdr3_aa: CASSLQGGVTEAFF; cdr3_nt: TGTGCCAGCAGCTTACAGGGCGGGGTCACTGAAGCTTTCTTT
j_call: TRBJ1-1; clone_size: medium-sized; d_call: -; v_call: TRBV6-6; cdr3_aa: CASSYYMNTEAFF; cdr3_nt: TGTGCCAGCAGTTACTACATGAACACTGAAGCTTTCTTT
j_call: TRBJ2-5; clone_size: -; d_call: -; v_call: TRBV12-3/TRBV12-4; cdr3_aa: CASSFGVGETQYF; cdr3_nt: TGTGCCAGCAGTTTCGGTGTCGGGGAGACCCAGTACTTC
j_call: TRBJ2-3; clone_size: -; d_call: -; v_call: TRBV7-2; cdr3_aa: CASSQRRHTDTQYF; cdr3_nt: TGTGCCAGCAGCCAGAGGCGGCACACAGATACGCAGTATTTT
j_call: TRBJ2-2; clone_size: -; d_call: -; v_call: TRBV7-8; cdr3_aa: CASSLAPRGYTGELFF; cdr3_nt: TGTGCCAGCAGCTTAGCCCCCAGGGGTTACACCGGGGAGCTGTTTTTT